The next 8 T cell receptor beta chains were all read from a single sample in a study of cytomegalovirus exposure and HLA in healthy donors. PCR employed 60 Vbeta and 13 Jbeta primers. The table came from immunoSEQ multiplex PCR; TCRdb's copy has only in-frame clones and leaves some out. Its table lists 80,000 to 100,000 clones. Input material: PBMCs. These receptors all stem from a woman aged 25-40 years in good health and CMV-seronegative.

This chain uses TRBV2 with TRBJ2-6, with TRBD1 matching over 8 bases. CDR3 size: 16 residues. V trimming: 6 bases; J trimming: 0 bases; junction bases outside the gene matches: 4. Germline-derived CDR1 and CDR2 are SNHLY and FYNNEI. The CDR3 nucleotides read TGTGCCAGCAGCCGGGACAGGCTCTCTGGGGCCAACGTCCTGACTTTC. Amino acid sequence: CASSRDRLSGANVLTF.

This chain uses TRBV5-1 with TRBJ2-7; 10 bases map to TRBD2. Germline V gene lookup returns CDR1 SGHRS and CDR2 YFSETQ. The CDR3 runs 15 residues. J was trimmed by 2 bases and V by 3 bases; bases with no gene match: 5. The CDR3 is CASSSSLAGTYEQYF. The CDR3 DNA is TGCGCCAGCAGCTCCTCACTAGCGGGGACCTACGAGCAGTACTTC. Variable domain in full (rest from reference TRBV5-1 and TRBJ2-7): KAGVTQTPRYLIKTRGQQVTLSCSPISGHRSVSWYQQTPGQGLQFLFEYFSETQRNKGNFPGRFSGRQFSNSRSEMNVSTLELGDSALYLCASSSSLAGTYEQYFGPGTRLTVT.

V is TRBV4-2 and J is TRBJ2-1; a possible D gene is TRBD2 (6 bases). Germline V gene sequence: CDR1 LGHNA, CDR2 YNFKEQ. The CDR3 contains 15 residues. The V end lost 4 bases, the J end lost 9 bases, and 19 bases lay between the germline ends. CDR3 sequence reads: CASSLADTGTGEQFF. For the CDR3, the DNA is TGTGCCAGCAGCCTAGCGGACACGGGAACCGGTGAGCAGTTCTTC.

The J gene is TRBJ1-5, the V gene TRBV19; D is ambiguous. Germline CDR1 is LNHDA and CDR2 is SQIVND (reference sequence). This CDR3 has 17 amino acids. V lost 4 bases, J lost 1 base, and 17 bases lay in between. The CDR3 spells CASSSLPGRLSNQPQHF. DNA of the CDR3: TGTGCCAGTAGTAGCCTACCTGGGAGGTTAAGCAATCAGCCCCAGCATTTT.

The genes are TRBV19 and TRBJ2-5, with 13 positions matching TRBD2. The junction had 6 bases not matched to a gene; V was cut back by 5 bases and J by 3 bases. This CDR3 is 16 amino acids long. Germline-derived CDR1 and CDR2 are LNHDA and SQIVND (reference sequence). The CDR3 DNA follows: TGTGCCAGTAGTGCCCCCGGACTAGCGGGAGAAGAGACCCAGTACTTC. The encoded protein is CASSAPGLAGEETQYF.

This rearrangement joins TRBV4-1 to TRBJ2-7; D is perhaps TRBD1 (6 bases). The CDR3 loop spans 14 amino acids. CDR1 and CDR2 (germline): MGHRA, YSYEKL. V lost 4 bases and J 2 bases, leaving 12 bases between the germline ends. This CDR3 is CASSLGTIPYEQYF. CDR3 nucleotide sequence: TGCGCCAGCAGCCTGGGGACAATCCCCTACGAGCAGTACTTC.

The chain combines TRBV5-1 with TRBJ2-5; 8 bases map to TRBD1. Germline values: CDR1 SGHRS, CDR2 YFSETQ. The CDR3 runs to 14 residues. The V gene end was trimmed by 4 bases and the J gene end by 4 bases; junction bases not matched to a gene: 6. CDR3 in amino acids: CASSVTGGLETQYF. The CDR3 bases are TGCGCCAGCAGCGTAACAGGGGGGCTAGAGACCCAGTACTTC.

This chain uses TRBV28 with TRBJ2-3; 7 bases are a match to TRBD2. The CDR3 contains 17 residues. The V gene end was trimmed by 6 bases and the J gene end by 6 bases; junction bases not matched to a gene: 18. Germline CDR1 and CDR2: MDHEN and SYDVKM. The CDR3 loop is CASRTQRTGGFVDTQYF. CDR3 in DNA: TGTGCCAGCAGGACCCAGAGGACGGGGGGATTTGTTGATACGCAGTATTTT.